This TCR beta chain was documented in a study of T cell changes during pregnancy in multiple sclerosis (dated by TCRdb to the late 2010s). With respect to the entire study: The study examined how the T cell repertoire changed over the course of pregnancy in women with multiple sclerosis.

Counted from cysteine to phenylalanine, this CDR3 has 20 amino acids. The only DNA kept is the CDR3, 60 bases in frame from the first base. Reading the germline V gene gives CDR1 MDHEN and CDR2 SYDVKM. V is cut back by 0 bases and J by 1 base, with 10 bases in the junction unmatched. The protocol used for the library was the immunoSEQ multiplex PCR assay. In its TCRdb copy, this immuneACCESS table keeps in-frame sequences only and misses some clones. Where compared with another copy, unresolved V genes explain less than half of these, and the others have no known cause. Here the sample has around 31,000 clones; around 90% occur a single time. The ten largest clones capture around 0.71% of the sample. About this clone: What this receptor recognizes is not known. No much larger clone exists at a distance of one base, and base qualities are not known.

In this chain, TRBV28 is recombined with TRBJ2-3; 13 central nucleotides agree with TRBD2. The sample was CD4+ T cells from peripheral blood mononuclear cells, taken in the first trimester of pregnancy. The TCR comes from a female donor with multiple sclerosis, enrolled in a pregnancy study. The CDR3 here reads CASSLWDGGTSGTRTDTQYF. Here is the DNA: TGTGCCAGCAGTTTATGGGACGGCGGGACTAGCGGGACCCGCACAGATACGCAGTATTTT.